The entry below describes one T cell receptor beta chain. The sample belongs to a study of T cell changes during pregnancy in multiple sclerosis. CDR3 size: 13 residues. Trimming took 4 bases from V and 5 from J, leaving 9 bases between them. In germline, CDR1 is SNHLY, CDR2 FYNNEI. The repertoire was sequenced with immunoSEQ multiplex PCR; TCRdb's copy has only in-frame clones and lacks some. The sample has about 89,000 clones, around 94% seen once. This receptor was identified in a female donor with multiple sclerosis, enrolled in a pregnancy study. This chain uses TRBV2 with TRBJ1-5; TRBD1 might be the D (5 bases). The input for sequencing was peripheral blood, taken in the third trimester of pregnancy. This CDR3 reads CASSVQGYQPQHF. As DNA, the CDR3 is TGTGCCAGCAGTGTTCAGGGATATCAGCCCCAGCATTTT.